These T cell receptor beta chains were read from a single sample in a study of T cell responses to AZD1222 COVID-19 vaccine. Some clones are missing from TCRdb's copy, which holds only in-frame ones; the method was immunoSEQ multiplex PCR. Of nearly 35,000 clones listed, 70% to 80% were seen once; the top ten hold around 4.5%. Sequenced material: peripheral blood, taken 28 days after the second AZD1222 dose. These receptors all come from an adult who received the AZD1222 COVID-19 vaccine. CDR3s include the opening cysteine and the closing phenylalanine or tryptophan. A D gene is named only where the DNA matches it firmly. Clone size is shown for a subset of rows, as once, few, many or a class of expanded clone.

TRBJ1-6,NA,TRBD1,TRBV10-1,CASRDRGRGGNSPLHF,TGCGCCAGCAGGGACAGGGGAAGAGGGGGGAATTCACCCCTCCACTTT
TRBJ2-3,NA,NA,TRBV7-2,CASSLALGGYTDTQYF,TGTGCCAGCAGCTTAGCGCTGGGGGGATACACAGATACGCAGTATTTT
TRBJ2-3,NA,TRBD2,TRBV5-1,CASSIGLGMNTDTQYF,TGCGCCAGCAGCATCGGACTAGGAATGAACACAGATACGCAGTATTTT
TRBJ1-1,NA,NA,TRBV7-9,CASRDTGMNTEAFF,TGTGCCAGCAGGGATACAGGTATGAACACTGAAGCTTTCTTT
TRBJ2-1,NA,NA,TRBV27,CASSLFRGLGATNEQFF,TGTGCCAGCAGTTTATTTAGGGGTTTAGGCGCTACCAATGAGCAGTTCTTC
TRBJ2-5,NA,TRBD2,TRBV14,CASSQSTWLADQETQYF,TGTGCCAGCAGCCAATCGACGTGGCTAGCGGACCAAGAGACCCAGTACTTC
TRBJ1-1,NA,NA,TRBV29-1,CSVEEGNGAEAFF,TGCAGCGTTGAAGAAGGGAATGGCGCTGAAGCTTTCTTT
TRBJ1-5,medium-sized,NA,TRBV27,CASRARGPSTEPQHF,TGTGCCAGCAGGGCGCGGGGACCCTCCACCGAGCCCCAGCATTTT
TRBJ1-1,few,NA,TRBV6-5,CASRLSSGLNTEAFF,TGTGCCAGCCGGTTGAGTAGCGGGTTGAACACTGAAGCTTTCTTT
TRBJ1-5,NA,TRBD1,TRBV10-3,CAISLTGDQPQHF,TGTGCCATCAGCCTGACAGGGGATCAGCCCCAGCATTTT
TRBJ1-2,NA,NA,TRBV7-2,CASSASLGGGYTF,TGTGCCAGCAGCGCCTCATTGGGGGGCGGCTACACCTTC
TRBJ2-2,NA,TRBD2,TRBV5-1,CASSSSGGNTGELFF,TGCGCCAGCAGCTCAAGCGGGGGGAACACCGGGGAGCTGTTTTTT
TRBJ1-5,few,TRBD1,TRBV29-1,CSVVDRAGQPQHF,TGCAGCGTTGTGGACAGGGCGGGCCAGCCCCAGCATTTT
TRBJ2-5,NA,NA,TRBV6-5,CASIYRAPFRETQYF,TGTGCCAGCATCTACCGGGCCCCCTTTAGAGAGACCCAGTACTTC
TRBJ2-1,few,TRBD2,TRBV19,CASSSGGDLYNEQFF,TGTGCCAGTAGTAGCGGGGGGGACCTGTACAATGAGCAGTTCTTC